This T cell receptor (beta chain) derives from a study of OX40 agonist ivuxolimab in advanced cancers. Regarding the study in general: Ivuxolimab was an agonistic, fully human IgG2 monoclonal antibody directed against OX40 (CD134), a costimulatory receptor. Intravenous ivuxolimab was administered to patients every 2 weeks at six dose levels: 0.01, 0.1, 0.3, 1.5, 3 and 10 mg/kg. Among the approximately 54 dose-escalation patients, about 19 had hepatocellular carcinoma, 15 or so melanoma, 9 renal cell carcinoma and 9 head and neck cancer. In the dose-escalation cohort, roughly 80% of patients were male, and the mean age was approximately 55 years, with a range of roughly 20 to 85. Patients were allowed to have had prior anti-PD-1, anti-PD-L1 or anti-CTLA-4 therapy, and around 40% of the dose-escalation patients had previously received checkpoint inhibitors. Partial responses occurred in three dose-escalation patients, of whom one had hepatocellular carcinoma and two had cutaneous melanoma. Peripheral TCRbeta sequencing aimed to test whether ivuxolimab altered TCR sequence diversity and caused clonal T-cell expansion. The paper covers the monotherapy dose-escalation part of the phase I ivuxolimab trial, which included N ≈ 52 patients.

About this clone itself: Its antigen has not been determined. It has no much larger one-base neighbor in the sample; base qualities were not kept.

For sequencing of the TCRbeta CDR3 region, genomic DNA was extracted from the sorted cells. The immunoSEQ Assay was used for sequencing of TCRbeta CDR3 regions. TCRdb mirrors the immuneACCESS table, restricted to in-frame sequences. Some clones are absent from its copies; in checked studies, under half trace to an unresolved V gene, and the reason for the others is unknown. In this sample the table shows approximately 52,000 clones, 90% to 95% of which occur a single time. 9% to 15% of the sample rests with the top ten. Patients with autoimmune disease history or receiving systemic immunosuppression were excluded from the trial. Peripheral blood for TCR sequencing was collected from all dose cohorts at baseline, on cycle 4 day 1, and on cycle 7 day 1. The samples were drawn from a first-in-human, open-label, multicenter phase I dose-escalation trial of ivuxolimab. Adults with locally advanced or metastatic head and neck squamous cell, hepatocellular, melanoma or renal cell carcinoma were enrolled in the trial. CD4+ and CD8+ T cells were sorted separately from peripheral blood before TCR sequencing.

From V the trimming removes 5 bases and from J it removes 4 bases, while the gene matches leave 7 bases of the junction unaccounted for. Sequences SGHTA (CDR1) and FQGNSA (CDR2) are obtained from the germline V gene. The CDR3, cysteine through phenylalanine, is 15 amino acids long. Only the CDR3 part of the read is kept: 45 bases, read in frame from the first base. General conclusions and limits of the study: Partial responders in the 0.1-3.0 mg/kg groups had among the lowest normalized peripheral clonal expansion, especially among CD8+ T cells. Antigen specificity was not determined for the clonally expanded peripheral T cells. Low levels of normalized T-cell clonal expansion were also seen in some patients who did not respond. After ivuxolimab, more expanded clones were found on average in CD8+ T cells than in CD4+ T cells. At doses from 0.1 to 3.0 mg/kg, clonal expansion was seen in both CD4+ and CD8+ blood T cells between baseline and week 6.

The V and J segments used are TRBV7-2 and TRBJ2-7, and 11 junction bases match TRBD2. This clonotype was sampled from an adult with an advanced solid tumor such as melanoma, head and neck, liver or kidney cancer. This material consisted of CD4+ or CD8+ T cells sorted from blood, taken in a trial of the OX40 agonist ivuxolimab. The CDR3 here reads CASSVVAGGSYEQYF. In nucleotide form, the sequence is TGTGCCAGCAGCGTCGTAGCGGGAGGGTCGTACGAGCAGTACTTC.